This TCR beta chain was identified during a study of blood T cell repertoires in COVID-19. In the study overall: The study drew acute and convalescent COVID-19 samples from the United States, Italy and Spain.

Between the trimmed V and J ends, which lost 7 bases and 4 bases, there was a span of 11 bases. Per germline, CDR1 SNHLY and CDR2 FYNNEI. The CDR3 runs 13 residues. Followed longitudinally, the Seattle patients had been enrolled during active infection. Authors' processing steps: Nucleated cell number was recorded as an estimate derived from reference gene primer amplification. The repertoire was sequenced with immunoSEQ multiplex PCR; TCRdb's copy has only in-frame clones and lacks some. That table supplies the V and J calls and clone size; D and trimming were determined from the DNA. The profile covers a few hundred thousand clones, with 90% appearing a single time and around 1.9% taken by the ten largest.

This chain links TRBV2 with TRBJ2-1, with D possibly TRBD1 on 5 matching bases. Sequencing was performed on peripheral blood. This TCR was sampled from an older woman with COVID-19, enrolled during active disease. CDR3 region: CASIKDTYNEQFF. CDR3 nucleotides: TGTGCCAGCATCAAGGACACGTACAATGAGCAGTTCTTC.